This TCR beta chain appears in the sequencing data of a study of blood T cell repertoires in COVID-19 (dated by TCRdb to about 2020). Regarding the study in general: Samples covering the acute and convalescent phases of COVID-19 were provided by collaborators in the United States, Italy and Spain. The material from the prospective study consisted of cDNA or gDNA derived from T cells, B-cell-depleted T cells, or PBMCs. Subjects who had been exposed to COVID-19, were actively infected with it, or had recovered from it provided the deeply sampled blood TCRbeta repertoires that made up the dataset. A freely available public database, intended as a resource for researchers studying the immune response to SARS-CoV-2, is where the repertoires were released. The samples were drawn from the first 160 participants of the ongoing ImmuneRACE study and from 1,254 subjects provided by 6 global collaborators. Sample metadata almost always included a de-identified subject ID, COVID-19 status, age in years and sex. HLA class I and class II types, where available, came from metadata supplied by the sample provider rather than from assay-based typing. Study-level results and caveats: The amount of clinical and demographic metadata varied by source and participant and was provided uncurated.

The immunoSEQ Assay, a bias-controlled multiplex PCR, was used to amplify TCRbeta CDR3 regions from genomic DNA. On the study's bioinformatics: Nucleated cell counts per sample were estimated from amplification of reference gene primers within the assay. To quantify the absolute abundance of each unique TCRbeta CDR3 rearrangement, sequence reads were collapsed and filtered. For each sample, productive Simpson clonality was calculated as the square root of Simpson's diversity index across productive rearrangements. TCRdb stores this immuneACCESS table with in-frame sequences only. Part of the clones is absent; in the studies checked, under half of the shortfall reflects unresolved V genes, and no reason is known for the rest. The V and J calls and clone size were taken over from that table, and D and trimming were inferred from the DNA. The sample data list fewer than 80,000 clones, and around 90% of these were observed just once. The ten largest clones take up under 1.3% of the sample.

A word on this clone: No cognate antigen has been identified for it. One base away there is no much larger clone; base qualities are not given.

Its CDR3 holds 15 amino acids, cysteine through phenylalanine. Kept here is only the CDR3 DNA, which spans 45 bases and is read in frame from base 1. For CDR1 and CDR2, the germline V gene (reference sequence) lists SEHNR and FQNEAQ. Trimming costs V 4 bases and J 5 bases, and their ends lie 17 bases apart. The collaborating institutions used their own protocols to collect whole blood in K2EDTA tubes. For TCRbeta analysis, collaborators shipped samples as frozen whole blood, isolated PBMCs, or DNA extracted from either of those sample types. This clonotype originated in an older man with acute or convalescent COVID-19. What was sequenced was peripheral blood. The rearranged chain carries TRBV7-9 and TRBJ1-2; confidence is insufficient to name the D gene. The nucleotide sequence reads TGTGCCAGCAGCTCGGACCTCGGGGAATTTTATGGCTACACCTTC. Translated, this is CASSSDLGEFYGYTF. Extended through the reference TRBV7-9 and TRBJ1-2 proteins, this CDR3 yields the full variable domain: DTGVSQNPRHKITKRGQNVTFRCDPISEHNRLYWYRQTLGQGPEFLTYFQNEAQLEKSRLLSDRFSAERPKGSFSTLEIQRTEQGDSAMYLCASSSDLGEFYGYTFGSGTRLTVV.